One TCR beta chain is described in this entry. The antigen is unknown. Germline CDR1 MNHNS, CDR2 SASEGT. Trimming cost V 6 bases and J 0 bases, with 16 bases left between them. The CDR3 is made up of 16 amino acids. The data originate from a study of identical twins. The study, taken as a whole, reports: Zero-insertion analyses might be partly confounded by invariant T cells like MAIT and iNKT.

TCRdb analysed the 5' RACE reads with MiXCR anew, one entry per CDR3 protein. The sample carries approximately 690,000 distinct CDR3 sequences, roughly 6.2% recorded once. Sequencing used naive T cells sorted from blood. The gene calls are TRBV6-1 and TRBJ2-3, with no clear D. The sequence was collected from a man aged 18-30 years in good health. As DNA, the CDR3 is TGTGCCAGCAGCGTCGACCAATACGTTAGCACAGATACGCAGTATTTT. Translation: CASSVDQYVSTDTQYF.